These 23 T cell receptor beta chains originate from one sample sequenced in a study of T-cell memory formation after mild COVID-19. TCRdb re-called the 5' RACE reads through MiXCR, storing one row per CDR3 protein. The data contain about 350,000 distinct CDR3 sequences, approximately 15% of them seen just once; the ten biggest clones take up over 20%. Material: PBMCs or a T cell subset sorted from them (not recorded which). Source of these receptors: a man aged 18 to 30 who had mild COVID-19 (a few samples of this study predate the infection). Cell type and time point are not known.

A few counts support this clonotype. CDR3 in DNA: TGCAGTGCTGTACAGGGGGCAGGAACTGAAGCTTTCTTT. Its protein is CSAVQGAGTEAFF. V and J are TRBV20-1 and TRBJ1-1, with 9 bases fitting TRBD1. Unmatched junction bases numbered 6, after V lost 5 bases and J lost 5 bases. Germline V gene lookup returns CDR1 DFQATT and CDR2 SNEGSKA (reference sequence). This CDR3 is built from 13 residues.

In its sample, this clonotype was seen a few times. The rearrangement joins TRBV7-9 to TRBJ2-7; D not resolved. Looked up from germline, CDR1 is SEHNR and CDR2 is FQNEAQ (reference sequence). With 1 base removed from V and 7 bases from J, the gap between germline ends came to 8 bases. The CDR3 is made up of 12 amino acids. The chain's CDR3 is CASSLEQSEQYF. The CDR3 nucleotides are TGTGCCAGCAGCTTAGAACAGTCAGAGCAGTACTTC.

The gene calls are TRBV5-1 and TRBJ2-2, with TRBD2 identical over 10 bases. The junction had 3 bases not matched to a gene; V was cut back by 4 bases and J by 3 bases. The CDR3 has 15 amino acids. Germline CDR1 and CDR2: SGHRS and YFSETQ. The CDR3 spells CASSQRGGDTGELFF. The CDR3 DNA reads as TGCGCCAGCAGCCAGCGGGGGGGCGACACCGGGGAGCTGTTTTTT.

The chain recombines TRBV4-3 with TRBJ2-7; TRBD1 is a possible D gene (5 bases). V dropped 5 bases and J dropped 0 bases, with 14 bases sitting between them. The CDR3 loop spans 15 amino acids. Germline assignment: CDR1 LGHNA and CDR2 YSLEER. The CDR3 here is CASSETGGSSYEQYF. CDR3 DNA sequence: TGCGCCAGCAGCGAAACAGGTGGTAGCTCCTACGAGCAGTACTTC.

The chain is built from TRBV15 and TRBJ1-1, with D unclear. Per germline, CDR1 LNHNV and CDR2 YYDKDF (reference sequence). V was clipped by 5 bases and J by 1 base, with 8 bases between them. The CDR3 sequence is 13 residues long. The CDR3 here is CATSPTPNTEAFF. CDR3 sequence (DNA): TGTGCCACCAGCCCGACACCGAACACTGAAGCTTTCTTT.

This CDR3 is CASSLRAIQETQYF. DNA of the CDR3: TGTGCCAGCAGCTTGCGGGCGATCCAAGAGACCCAGTACTTC. The chain couples TRBV7-9 to TRBJ2-5, with D tentatively TRBD2 (5 bases). Germline CDR1 is SEHNR and CDR2 is FQNEAQ (reference sequence). The CDR3 loop spans 14 amino acids. Trimming took off 3 bases at V and 1 base at J, with 9 bases between the two ends.

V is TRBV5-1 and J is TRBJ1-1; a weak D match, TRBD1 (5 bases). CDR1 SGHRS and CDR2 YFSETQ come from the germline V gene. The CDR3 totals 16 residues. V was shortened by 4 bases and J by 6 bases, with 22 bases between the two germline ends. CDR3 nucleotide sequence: TGCGCCAGCAGCCTCCGGGCAGGGAGAGATTTAGCTGAAGCTTTCTTT. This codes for CASSLRAGRDLAEAFF.

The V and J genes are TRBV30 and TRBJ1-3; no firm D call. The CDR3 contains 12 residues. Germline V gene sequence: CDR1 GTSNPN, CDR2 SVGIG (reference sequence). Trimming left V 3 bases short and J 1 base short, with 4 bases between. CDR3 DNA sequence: TGTGCCTGGAGGGATTCTGGAAACACCATATATTTT. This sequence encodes CAWRDSGNTIYF.

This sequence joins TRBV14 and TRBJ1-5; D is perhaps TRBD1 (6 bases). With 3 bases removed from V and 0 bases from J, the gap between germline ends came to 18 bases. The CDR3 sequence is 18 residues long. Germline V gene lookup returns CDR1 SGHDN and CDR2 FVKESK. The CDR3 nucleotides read TGTGCCAGCAGCCAGGAGAGGGCAGGGGAGTATAGCAATCAGCCCCAGCATTTT. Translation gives CASSQERAGEYSNQPQHF.

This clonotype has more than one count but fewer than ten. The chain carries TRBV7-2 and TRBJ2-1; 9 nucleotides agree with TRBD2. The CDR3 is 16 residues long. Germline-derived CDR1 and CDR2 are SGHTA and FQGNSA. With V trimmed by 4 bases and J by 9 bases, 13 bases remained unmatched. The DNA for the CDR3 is TGTGCCAGCAGCTCGGGCTTGGCTAGCGGGGAAAGTGAGCAGTTCTTC. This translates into CASSSGLASGESEQFF.

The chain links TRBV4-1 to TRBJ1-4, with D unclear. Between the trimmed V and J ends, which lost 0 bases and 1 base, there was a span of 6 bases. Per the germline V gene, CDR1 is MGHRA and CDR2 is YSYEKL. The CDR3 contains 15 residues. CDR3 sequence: CASSQDHITNEKLFF. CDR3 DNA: TGCGCCAGCAGCCAAGATCATATAACTAATGAAAAACTGTTTTTT.

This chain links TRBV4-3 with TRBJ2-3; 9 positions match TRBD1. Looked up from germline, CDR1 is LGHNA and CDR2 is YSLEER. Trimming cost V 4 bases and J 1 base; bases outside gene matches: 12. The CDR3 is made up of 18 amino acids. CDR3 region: CASSRVPLDRGGTDTQYF. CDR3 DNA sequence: TGCGCCAGCAGCCGGGTACCACTGGACAGGGGCGGCACAGATACGCAGTATTTT.

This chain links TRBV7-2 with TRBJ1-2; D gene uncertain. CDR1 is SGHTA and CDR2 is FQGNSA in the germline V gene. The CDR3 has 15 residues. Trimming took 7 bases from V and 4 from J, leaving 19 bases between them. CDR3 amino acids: CASTLSRWFGYGYTF. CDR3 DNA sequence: TGTGCCAGCACCCTTAGTAGATGGTTCGGCTATGGCTACACCTTC. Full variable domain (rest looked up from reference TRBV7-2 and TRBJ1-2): GAGVSQSPSNKVTEKGKDVELRCDPISGHTALYWYRQSLGQGLEFLIYFQGNSAPDKSGLPSDRFSAERTGGSVSTLTIQRTQQEDSAVYLCASTLSRWFGYGYTFGSGTRLTVV.

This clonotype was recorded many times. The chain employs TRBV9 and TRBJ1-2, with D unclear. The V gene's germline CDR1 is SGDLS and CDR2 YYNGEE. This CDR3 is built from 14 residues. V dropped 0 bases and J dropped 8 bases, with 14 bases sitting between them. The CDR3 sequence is CASSVDGEGWGYTF. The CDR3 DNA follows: TGTGCCAGCAGCGTAGACGGTGAGGGATGGGGCTACACCTTC.

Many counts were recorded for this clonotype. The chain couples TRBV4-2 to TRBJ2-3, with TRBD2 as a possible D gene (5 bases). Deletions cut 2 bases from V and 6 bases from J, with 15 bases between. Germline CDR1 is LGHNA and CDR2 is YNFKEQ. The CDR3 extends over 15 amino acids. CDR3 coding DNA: TGTGCCAGCAGCCAAAACTACCGGGGTGGTGATACGCAGTATTTT. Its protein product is CASSQNYRGGDTQYF.

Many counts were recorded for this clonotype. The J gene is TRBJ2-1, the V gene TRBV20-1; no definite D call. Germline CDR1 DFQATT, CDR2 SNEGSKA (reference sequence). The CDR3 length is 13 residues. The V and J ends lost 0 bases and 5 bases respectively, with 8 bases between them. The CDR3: CSARDRQDNEQFF. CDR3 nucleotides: TGCAGTGCTAGAGATCGGCAGGACAATGAGCAGTTCTTC.

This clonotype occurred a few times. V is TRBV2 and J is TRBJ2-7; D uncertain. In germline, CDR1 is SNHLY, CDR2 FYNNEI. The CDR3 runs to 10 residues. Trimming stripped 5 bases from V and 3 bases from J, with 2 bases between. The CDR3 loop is CASSIYEQYF. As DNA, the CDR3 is TGTGCCAGCAGTATCTACGAGCAGTACTTC.

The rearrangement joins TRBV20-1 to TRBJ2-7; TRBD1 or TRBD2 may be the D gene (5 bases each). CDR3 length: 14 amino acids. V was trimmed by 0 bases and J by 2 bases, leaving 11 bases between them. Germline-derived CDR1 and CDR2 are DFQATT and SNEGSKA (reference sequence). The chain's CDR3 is CSARDRDAAYEQYV. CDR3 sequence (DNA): TGCAGTGCTAGAGATCGGGACGCGGCCTACGAGCAGTACGTC.

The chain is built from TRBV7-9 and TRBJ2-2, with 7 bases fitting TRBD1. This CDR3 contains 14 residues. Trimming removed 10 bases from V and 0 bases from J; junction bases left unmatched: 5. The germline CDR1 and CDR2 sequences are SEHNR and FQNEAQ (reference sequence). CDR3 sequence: CAIGTAPNTGELFF. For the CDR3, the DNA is TGTGCCATCGGGACAGCCCCGAACACCGGGGAGCTGTTTTTT. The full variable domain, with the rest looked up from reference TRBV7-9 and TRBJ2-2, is DTGVSQNPRHKITKRGQNVTFRCDPISEHNRLYWYRQTLGQGPEFLTYFQNEAQLEKSRLLSDRFSAERPKGSFSTLEIQRTEQGDSAMYLCAIGTAPNTGELFFGEGSRLTVL.

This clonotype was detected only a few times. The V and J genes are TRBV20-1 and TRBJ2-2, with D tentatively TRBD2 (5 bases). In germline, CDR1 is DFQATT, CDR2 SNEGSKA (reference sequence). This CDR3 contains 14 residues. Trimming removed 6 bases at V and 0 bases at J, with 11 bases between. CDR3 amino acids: CSALDWTNTGELFF. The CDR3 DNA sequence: TGCAGTGCCCTGGACTGGACGAACACCGGGGAGCTGTTTTTT.

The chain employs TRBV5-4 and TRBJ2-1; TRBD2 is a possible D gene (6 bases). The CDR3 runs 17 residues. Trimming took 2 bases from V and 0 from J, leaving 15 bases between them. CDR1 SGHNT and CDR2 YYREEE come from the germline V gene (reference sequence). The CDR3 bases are TGTGCCAGCAGCTTTGGTAGCGGCTCATCCTCCTACAATGAGCAGTTCTTC. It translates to CASSFGSGSSSYNEQFF.

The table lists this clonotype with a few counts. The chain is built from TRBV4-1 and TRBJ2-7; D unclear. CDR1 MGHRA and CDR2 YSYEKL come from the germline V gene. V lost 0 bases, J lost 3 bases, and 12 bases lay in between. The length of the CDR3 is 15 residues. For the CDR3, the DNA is TGCGCCAGCAGCCAAGATCTGAGGACGGGCTACGAGCAGTACGTC. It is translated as CASSQDLRTGYEQYV.

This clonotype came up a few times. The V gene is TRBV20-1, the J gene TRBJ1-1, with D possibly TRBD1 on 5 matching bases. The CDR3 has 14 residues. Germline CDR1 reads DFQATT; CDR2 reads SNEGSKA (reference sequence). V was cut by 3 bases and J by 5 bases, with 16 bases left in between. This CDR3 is CSASPGIWDTEAFF. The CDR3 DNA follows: TGCAGTGCTAGTCCAGGGATTTGGGATACTGAAGCTTTCTTT.